The 28 T cell receptor beta chains below were found in one sample sequenced in a study of cytomegalovirus exposure and HLA in healthy donors (dated by TCRdb to about 2017). Libraries came from the immunoSEQ multiplex PCR assay. For the multiplex PCR, a mixture combining 60 forward primers for TCR Vbeta segments and 13 reverse primers for TCR Jbeta segments was used. TCRdb obtained this table from immuneACCESS and retained in-frame rearrangements with V and J assigned. These tables miss some clones; where compared with another copy, unresolved V genes account for less than half of the shortfall, and the remainder is unexplained. The sample table contains just over 60,000 clones; only one count was recorded for 80% to 90% of them. The biggest ten clones account for 1.4% to 1.5% of the sample. Sequencing was carried out using PBMCs. The receptors were gathered from a man aged 18 to 29 in good health and CMV-seronegative.

The chain recombines TRBV6-1 with TRBJ2-3; 10 bases map to TRBD2. The length of the CDR3 is 15 residues. The trim removed 0 bases at V and 4 bases at J, leaving 1 base unmatched. Germline V gene lookup returns CDR1 MNHNS and CDR2 SASEGT. The chain's CDR3 is CASSEASGGPDTQYF. The DNA of the CDR3 is TGTGCCAGCAGTGAAGCTAGCGGGGGGCCAGATACGCAGTATTTT.

This clone was counted between two and nine times. The gene calls are TRBV25-1 and TRBJ1-2; TRBD1 matches at 7 bases. The CDR3 contains 14 residues. Germline V gene lookup returns CDR1 MGHDK and CDR2 SYGVNS. V shed 2 bases and J 4 bases; nucleotides not matched to a gene: 4. The CDR3 DNA sequence: TGTGCCAGCAGTGAACCGACAGGGTCCTATGGCTACACCTTC. Encoded protein: CASSEPTGSYGYTF.

The rearrangement links TRBV25-1 to TRBJ2-7, with D uncertain. The V gene lost 3 bases and the J gene lost 3 bases, with 15 bases spanning the gap. CDR1 MGHDK and CDR2 SYGVNS come from the germline V gene. The CDR3 has 15 amino acids. As DNA, the CDR3 is TGTGCCAGCAGTGATCCTCGGAGCGCGGACTACGAGCAGTACTTC. It specifies CASSDPRSADYEQYF.

V usage is TRBV6-1 and J usage is TRBJ1-2; 7 positions agree with TRBD1. The CDR3 is 14 residues long. Germline V CDR1 and CDR2: MNHNS, SASEGT. Losses at the gene ends were 6 bases for V and 4 bases for J; bases not matched to a gene: 8. The CDR3 DNA reads as TGTGCCAGCAGGGAGACCGGGACAGCCTATGGCTACACCTTC. This translates into CASRETGTAYGYTF.

The chain links TRBV5-1 to TRBJ2-7, with a possible D match to TRBD2 (6 bases). The CDR3 runs to 16 residues. Deletions cut 1 base from V and 0 bases from J, with 14 bases between. Germline V gene lookup returns CDR1 SGHRS and CDR2 YFSETQ. Here the CDR3 DNA reads TGCGCCAGCAGCTTGCCGGGACTTCGGAGCTCCTACGAGCAGTACTTC. Its translation: CASSLPGLRSSYEQYF.

This clone appeared once. The chain's CDR3 is CASSVETGLGELFF. Here the CDR3 DNA reads TGTGCCAGCAGCGTAGAGACAGGTCTCGGGGAGCTGTTTTTT. The rearrangement joins TRBV9 to TRBJ2-2, with TRBD1 as a possible D gene (6 bases). This CDR3 is 14 amino acids long. The germline V gene encodes CDR1 SGDLS and CDR2 YYNGEE. Trimming cost V 0 bases and J 7 bases, with 10 bases left between them. Supplemented by reference TRBV9 and TRBJ2-2, the full variable domain reads DSGVTQTPKHLITATGQRVTLRCSPRSGDLSVYWYQQSLDQGLQFLIQYYNGEERAKGNILERFSAQQFPDLHSELNLSSLELGDSALYFCASSVETGLGELFFGEGSRLTVL.

V is TRBV5-1 and J is TRBJ2-5, with 10 bases lining up with TRBD2. Trimming removed 3 bases from V and 5 bases from J; junction bases left unmatched: 10. CDR1 is SGHRS, CDR2 YFSETQ, per germline. CDR3 length: 16 amino acids. The CDR3 is CASSSGLAIYEETQYF. For the CDR3, the DNA is TGCGCCAGCAGCTCGGGACTAGCGATCTACGAGGAGACCCAGTACTTC. Filled out from reference TRBV5-1 and TRBJ2-5, the complete variable domain reads KAGVTQTPRYLIKTRGQQVTLSCSPISGHRSVSWYQQTPGQGLQFLFEYFSETQRNKGNFPGRFSGRQFSNSRSEMNVSTLELGDSALYLCASSSGLAIYEETQYFGPGTRLLVL.

The chain uses TRBV5-1 and TRBJ2-6; D is uncertain. Deletions cut 3 bases from V and 0 bases from J, with 10 bases between. This CDR3 region has 16 residues. Germline lookup yields CDR1 SGHRS and CDR2 YFSETQ. DNA for the CDR3: TGCGCCAGCAGCTCAAAACGGAGCTCTGGGGCCAACGTCCTGACTTTC. This codes for CASSSKRSSGANVLTF.

V is TRBV6-1 and J is TRBJ2-1; 7 nucleotides match TRBD1. The junction had 7 bases not matched to a gene; V was cut back by 7 bases and J by 7 bases. In germline, CDR1 is MNHNS, CDR2 SASEGT. The CDR3 is 13 residues long. CDR3 loop: CASMTGLRNEQFF. As DNA, the CDR3 is TGTGCCAGCATGACAGGGCTAAGGAATGAGCAGTTCTTC.

This chain connects TRBV2 to TRBJ1-5; 9 bases line up with TRBD1. V was pared by 6 bases and J by 7 bases, with 7 bases of the junction left unmatched. Germline assignment: CDR1 SNHLY and CDR2 FYNNEI. The CDR3 runs to 14 residues. In DNA, the CDR3 is TGTGCCAGCAGGGAGGGACAGGGAAGACAGCCCCAGCATTTT. Translation: CASREGQGRQPQHF.

This chain connects TRBV4-1 to TRBJ2-3, with 16 bases matching TRBD2. After removal of 1 base from V and 0 bases from J, the junction contained 4 bases not matched to a gene. Germline V gene data show CDR1 as MGHRA and CDR2 as YSYEKL. CDR3 length: 19 amino acids. CDR3 bases: TGCGCCAGCAGCCAAGTCGGGACTAGCGGGGGGGGGAGCACAGATACGCAGTATTTT. Translating it yields CASSQVGTSGGGSTDTQYF.

This chain connects TRBV10-3 to TRBJ1-4; 10 bases are a match to TRBD1. Germline-derived CDR1 and CDR2 are ENHRY and SYGVKD. After removal of 4 bases from V and 5 bases from J, the junction contained 1 base not matched to a gene. CDR3 size: 14 residues. For the CDR3, the DNA is TGTGCCATCAGTGGGACAGGGGGGAATGAAAAACTGTTTTTT. It is translated as CAISGTGGNEKLFF.

This clone was counted only a few times. The V gene is TRBV7-2, the J gene TRBJ2-1; perhaps TRBD2 as D (6 bases). CDR1 is SGHTA, CDR2 FQGNSA, per germline. The CDR3 length is 16 residues. Trimming cost V 5 bases and J 0 bases, with 14 bases left between them. CDR3 in amino acids: CASSPRLVPSYNEQFF. CDR3 DNA sequence: TGTGCCAGCAGCCCCAGACTAGTTCCCTCCTACAATGAGCAGTTCTTC. The full variable domain, with the rest looked up from reference TRBV7-2 and TRBJ2-1, is GAGVSQSPSNKVTEKGKDVELRCDPISGHTALYWYRQSLGQGLEFLIYFQGNSAPDKSGLPSDRFSAERTGGSVSTLTIQRTQQEDSAVYLCASSPRLVPSYNEQFFGPGTRLTVL.

This clone has more than one count but fewer than ten. The chain links TRBV9 to TRBJ2-7; no firm D call. Germline CDR1 is SGDLS and CDR2 is YYNGEE. The CDR3 totals 10 residues. Trimming removed 2 bases from V and 6 bases from J, with 3 bases in between. The CDR3 loop is CASSVREQYF. As DNA, the CDR3 is TGTGCCAGCAGCGTTCGCGAGCAGTACTTC. The entire variable domain, with the rest obtained from reference TRBV9 and TRBJ2-7, is as follows: DSGVTQTPKHLITATGQRVTLRCSPRSGDLSVYWYQQSLDQGLQFLIQYYNGEERAKGNILERFSAQQFPDLHSELNLSSLELGDSALYFCASSVREQYFGPGTRLTVT.

The CDR3 DNA is TGTGCCACCAGCCGGGACAGGGGAGCGATGCAGCCCCAGCATTTT. This translates into CATSRDRGAMQPQHF. The rearrangement uses TRBV15 and TRBJ1-5, with 10 bases that match TRBD1. V shed 5 bases and J 7 bases; nucleotides not matched to a gene: 8. Germline CDR1 is LNHNV and CDR2 is YYDKDF (reference sequence). CDR3 size: 15 residues.

The genes are TRBV9 and TRBJ1-2; TRBD1 is a possible D gene (6 bases). This CDR3 has 15 amino acids. CDR1 and CDR2 from the germline V gene are SGDLS and YYNGEE. V lost 2 bases to trimming and J lost 2 bases, with 13 bases between them. CDR3 amino acids: CASSVGGQGNYGYTF. The CDR3 DNA reads TGTGCCAGCAGCGTGGGGGGGCAGGGAAACTATGGCTACACCTTC.

The V call is TRBV4-2, the J call TRBJ2-2, with D possibly matching TRBD1 (6 bases). CDR3 length: 15 amino acids. Germline V CDR1 and CDR2: LGHNA, YNFKEQ. With 4 bases removed from V and 4 bases from J, the gap between germline ends came to 13 bases. CDR3 loop: CASSPQGHFTGELFF. CDR3 in DNA: TGTGCCAGCAGCCCCCAGGGACACTTCACCGGGGAGCTGTTTTTT.

This clone was seen a handful of times. A much more abundant neighbour one base away suggests this may be a read error. A read error is likely, as this CDR3 ends without the conserved phenylalanine or tryptophan. The gene calls are TRBV30 and TRBJ1-2; 7 bases fit TRBD1. Per the germline V gene, CDR1 is GTSNPN and CDR2 is SVGIG (reference sequence). J gave up 0 bases and V 6 bases, and 7 bases lay outside the gene matches. The CDR3 totals 14 residues. The CDR3 is CACPGTEANYGYTV. CDR3 nucleotides: TGTGCCTGCCCCGGGACAGAAGCTAACTATGGCTACACCGTC.

The chain combines TRBV9 with TRBJ2-5; possibly TRBD2 for D (5 bases). Germline lookup yields CDR1 SGDLS and CDR2 YYNGEE. Trimming shortened V by 4 bases and J by 5 bases, and 18 bases separated the two germline ends. The CDR3 has 15 residues. The CDR3 nucleotides are TGTGCCAGCAGCCCCGACGGACTCTCAAGGGAGACCCAGTACTTC. Translating gives CASSPDGLSRETQYF.

This chain links TRBV28 with TRBJ2-7, with 11 nucleotides matching TRBD1. Unmatched junction bases numbered 8, after V lost 5 bases and J lost 5 bases. Germline CDR1 and CDR2: MDHEN and SYDVKM. CDR3 length: 15 residues. CDR3 nucleotides: TGTGCCAGCAGTACACCCCGGGACAGGGGGAACGAGCAGTACTTC. Amino acid sequence: CASSTPRDRGNEQYF.

This sequence joins TRBV10-3 and TRBJ1-1; 12 positions agree with TRBD1. This CDR3 has 20 amino acids. CDR1 and CDR2 from the germline V gene are ENHRY and SYGVKD. After removal of 0 bases from V and 0 bases from J, the junction contained 11 bases not matched to a gene. CDR3 nucleotides: TGTGCCATCAGTGAGTCCCTTCTCCGGGACAGGGGGCTTATGAACACTGAAGCTTTCTTT. This sequence encodes CAISESLLRDRGLMNTEAFF.

The CDR3 region is CASSSTSGGTTDTQYF. The CDR3 nucleotides are TGTGCCAGCAGCTCGACTAGCGGGGGGACCACAGATACGCAGTATTTT. V is TRBV11-2 and J is TRBJ2-3, with 13 bases that match TRBD2. Germline V lookup: CDR1 SGHAT, CDR2 FQNNGV. V shed 4 bases and J 2 bases; nucleotides not matched to a gene: 3. CDR3 length equals 16 residues.

About this clone itself: No conserved phenylalanine or tryptophan is present at the end of the CDR3, so a read error is the likely explanation. The gene calls are TRBV4-1 and TRBJ2-3, with 13 bases matching TRBD2. V shed 2 bases and J 5 bases; nucleotides not matched to a gene: 4. CDR1 MGHRA and CDR2 YSYEKL come from the germline V gene. This CDR3 is 16 amino acids long. The CDR3 is CASSQTSGGAIDTQYV. The CDR3 region has the DNA TGCGCCAGCAGCCAAACTAGCGGGGGGGCAATAGATACGCAGTATGTT.

V and J are TRBV7-9 and TRBJ1-6; 8 bases map to TRBD1. The CDR3 extends over 14 amino acids. Looked up from germline, CDR1 is SEHNR and CDR2 is FQNEAQ (reference sequence). J was trimmed by 8 bases and V by 7 bases; bases with no gene match: 7. The CDR3 DNA is TGTGCCAGCACCCGTGACAGGGGACATTCACCCCTCCACTTT. Protein product: CASTRDRGHSPLHF.

The V call is TRBV30, the J call TRBJ1-1; D call uncertain. The CDR3 length is 13 residues. Trimming stripped 0 bases from V and 1 base from J, with 6 bases between. Germline assignment: CDR1 GTSNPN and CDR2 SVGIG (reference sequence). The DNA for the CDR3 is TGTGCCTGGAGTGTACTAGCGAACACTGAAGCTTTCTTT. The encoded protein is CAWSVLANTEAFF.

J is TRBJ2-1 and V is TRBV6-5, with 7 bases aligning to TRBD1. Germline-derived CDR1 and CDR2 are MNHEY and SVGAGI. Losses at the gene ends were 5 bases for V and 7 bases for J; bases not matched to a gene: 11. The CDR3 covers 15 residues. The CDR3 spells CASSQRTGTANEQFF. Here the CDR3 DNA reads TGTGCCAGCAGTCAGCGTACTGGGACAGCAAATGAGCAGTTCTTC.

This clone was found a few times. The chain recombines TRBV2 with TRBJ2-3; TRBD2 matches at 10 bases. The CDR3 covers 15 residues. Per the germline V gene, CDR1 is SNHLY and CDR2 is FYNNEI. The ends lost 3 bases at V and 6 bases at J; junction bases unmatched: 6. CDR3 region: CASSETAGGSDTQYF. DNA for the CDR3: TGTGCCAGCAGTGAGACAGCGGGGGGGTCTGATACGCAGTATTTT.

The gene calls are TRBV21-1 and TRBJ1-5. TRBV21-1 is a pseudogene segment. This CDR3 is 16 amino acids long. The CDR3 protein is CASSNGSFYSNQPQHF. The CDR3 DNA reads TGTGCCAGCAGCAACGGTTCGTTCTATAGCAATCAGCCCCAGCATTTT.